The T cell receptor (beta chain) described here comes from a study of a mutant IDH1 vaccine in newly diagnosed glioma. Study-level background: Vaccination was launched 4-6 weeks after radiotherapy alone, or with temozolomide cycles. Of treated patients, approximately 62% were men and about 40% women, averaging 40.4 years.

This clone occurred once. What it binds is unknown. V was clipped by 4 bases and J by 5 bases, with 13 bases between them. The CDR3 length is 14 residues. Germline V gene lookup returns CDR1 SGHRS and CDR2 YFSETQ. General study results and limits: Vaccination induced immune responses in over 85% of patients.

Profiling relied on immunoSEQ multiplex PCR, and the TCRdb table lists in-frame clones only, not all of them. The table shows some 51,000 clones, with approximately 78% occurring only once. Time point noted: week 5, during vaccination. It was 300 ug of mutant IDH1 20-mer peptide that made up each vaccine dose, given with topical imiquimod. This TCR was sampled from a man aged 50-60 years with glioma. The rearrangement joins TRBV5-1 to TRBJ2-1; D is unclear. This material consisted of PBMCs, taken from a glioma patient whose treatment included an IDH1 peptide vaccine. The CDR3, as DNA: TGCGCCAGCAGCCCCACCATAACTAACAATGAGCAGTTCTTC. Translation: CASSPTITNNEQFF.